The source of this T cell receptor (beta chain) is a study of PD-1 blockade in classical Hodgkin lymphoma. The protocol was immunoSEQ multiplex PCR, while the TCRdb copy is restricted to in-frame clones and leaves out a portion. Among 98,000 or so clones listed, about 89% were seen once. With respect to this clone: The antigen is unknown.

Whole-study findings and limits: Whoever responded completely had baseline diversity much like that seen in newly diagnosed patients. Newly diagnosed patients were reported to exhibit reduced baseline TCR diversity relative to healthy donors. Anyone who began nivolumab under 1 year after ASCT was excluded. It was CD4+ TCR diversity, not CD8+, that rose significantly by C4D1.

The patients all showed relapse after autologous stem cell transplantation, while their brentuximab vedotin exposure varied. The germline V gene encodes CDR1 MNHEY and CDR2 SMNVEV (reference sequence). V lost 7 bases and J lost 6; bases outside the gene matches: 7. The length of the CDR3 is 15 residues. This clonotype was sampled from a human donor with classical Hodgkin lymphoma. Material: peripheral blood mononuclear cells (PBMCs), obtained before the second cycle of nivolumab. V and J are TRBV27 and TRBJ2-1, with TRBD2 matching 12 bases. The CDR3 reads CASTLRLAGVNEQFF. DNA of the CDR3: TGTGCCAGCACCCTGAGACTAGCGGGAGTCAATGAGCAGTTCTTC.